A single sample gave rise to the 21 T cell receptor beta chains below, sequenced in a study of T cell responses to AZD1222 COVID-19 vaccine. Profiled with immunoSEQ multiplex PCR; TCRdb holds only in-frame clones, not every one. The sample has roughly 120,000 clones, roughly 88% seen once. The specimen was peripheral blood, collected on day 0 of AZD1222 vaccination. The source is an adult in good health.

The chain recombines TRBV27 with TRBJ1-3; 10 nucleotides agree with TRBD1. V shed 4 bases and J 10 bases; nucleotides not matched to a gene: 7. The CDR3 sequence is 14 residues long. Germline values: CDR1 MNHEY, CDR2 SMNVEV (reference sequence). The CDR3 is CASSYRDRGYTIYF. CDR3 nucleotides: TGTGCCAGCAGTTACCGGGACAGGGGTTATACCATATATTTT.

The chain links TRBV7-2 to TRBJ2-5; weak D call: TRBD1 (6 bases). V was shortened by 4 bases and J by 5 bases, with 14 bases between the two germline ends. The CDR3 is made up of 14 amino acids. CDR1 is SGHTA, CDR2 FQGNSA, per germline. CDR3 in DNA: TGTGCCAGCAGCTCCCAACAGGGATCGGAGACCCAGTACTTC. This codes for CASSSQQGSETQYF.

The CDR3 here is CASSEPLNQPQHF. CDR3 coding DNA: TGTGCCAGCAGTGAGCCGCTCAATCAGCCCCAGCATTTT. This chain connects TRBV2 to TRBJ1-5; D remains unclear. V was clipped by 3 bases and J by 3 bases, with 6 bases between them. The CDR3 runs 13 residues. CDR1 is SNHLY, CDR2 FYNNEI, per germline. Full variable domain (missing parts from reference TRBV2 and TRBJ1-5): EPEVTQTPSHQVTQMGQEVILRCVPISNHLYFYWYRQILGQKVEFLVSFYNNEISEKSEIFDDQFSVERPDGSNFTLKIRSTKLEDSAMYFCASSEPLNQPQHFGDGTRLSIL.

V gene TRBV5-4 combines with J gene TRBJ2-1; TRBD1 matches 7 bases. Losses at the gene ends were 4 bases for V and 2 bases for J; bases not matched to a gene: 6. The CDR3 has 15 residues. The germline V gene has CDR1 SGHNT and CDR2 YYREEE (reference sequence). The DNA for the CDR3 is TGTGCCAGCAGCCGAACCGGGACAGCCTACAATGAGCAGTTCTTC. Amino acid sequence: CASSRTGTAYNEQFF. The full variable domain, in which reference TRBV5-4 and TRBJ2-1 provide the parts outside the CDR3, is ETGVTQSPTHLIKTRGQQVTLRCSSQSGHNTVSWYQQALGQGPQFIFQYYREEENGRGNFPPRFSGLQFPNYSSELNVNALELDDSALYLCASSRTGTAYNEQFFGPGTRLTVL.

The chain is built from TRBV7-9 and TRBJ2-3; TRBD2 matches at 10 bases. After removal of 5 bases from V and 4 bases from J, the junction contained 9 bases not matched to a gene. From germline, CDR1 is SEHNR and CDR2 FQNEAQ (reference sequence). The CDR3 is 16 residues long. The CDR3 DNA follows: TGTGCCAGCAGCCGCCCCCAGCGGGGGGGCCCAGATACGCAGTATTTT. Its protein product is CASSRPQRGGPDTQYF.

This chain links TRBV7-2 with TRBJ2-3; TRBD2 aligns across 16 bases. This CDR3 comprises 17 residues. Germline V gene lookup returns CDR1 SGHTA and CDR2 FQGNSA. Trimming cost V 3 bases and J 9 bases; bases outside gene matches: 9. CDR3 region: CASSLGGTSGRVMTQYF. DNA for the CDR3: TGTGCCAGCAGCTTGGGCGGGACTAGCGGGAGGGTTATGACGCAGTATTTT.

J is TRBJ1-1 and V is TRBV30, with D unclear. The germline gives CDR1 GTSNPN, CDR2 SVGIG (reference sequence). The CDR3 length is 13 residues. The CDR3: CAMELGRWTEAFF. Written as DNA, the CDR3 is TGTGCGATGGAGTTAGGGAGATGGACTGAAGCTTTCTTT.

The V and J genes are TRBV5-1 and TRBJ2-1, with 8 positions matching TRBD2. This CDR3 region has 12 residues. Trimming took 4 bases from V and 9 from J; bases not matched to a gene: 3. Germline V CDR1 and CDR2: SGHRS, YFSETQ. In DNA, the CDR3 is TGCGCCAGCAGCCCCGCGGGGGGTGAGCAGTTCTTC. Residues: CASSPAGGEQFF.

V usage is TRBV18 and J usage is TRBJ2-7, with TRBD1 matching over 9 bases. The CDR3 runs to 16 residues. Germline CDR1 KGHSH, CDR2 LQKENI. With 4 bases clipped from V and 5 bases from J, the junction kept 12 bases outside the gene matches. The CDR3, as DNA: TGTGCCAGCTCACTTGTCCTCGGACAGGGGTTGGACGAGCAGTACTTC. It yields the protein CASSLVLGQGLDEQYF.

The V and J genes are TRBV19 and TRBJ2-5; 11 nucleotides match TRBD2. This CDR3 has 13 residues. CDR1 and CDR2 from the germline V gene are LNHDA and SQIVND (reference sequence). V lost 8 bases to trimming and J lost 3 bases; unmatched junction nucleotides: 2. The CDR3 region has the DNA TGTGCCAGTGGACTAGCGGGCGAAGAGACCCAGTACTTC. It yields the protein CASGLAGEETQYF.

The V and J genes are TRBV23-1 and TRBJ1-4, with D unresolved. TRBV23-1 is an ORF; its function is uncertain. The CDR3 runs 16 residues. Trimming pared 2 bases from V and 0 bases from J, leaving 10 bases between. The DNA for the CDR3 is TGCGCCAGCAGTCAACCTGACCGTGCAACTAATGAAAAACTGTTTTTT. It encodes CASSQPDRATNEKLFF.

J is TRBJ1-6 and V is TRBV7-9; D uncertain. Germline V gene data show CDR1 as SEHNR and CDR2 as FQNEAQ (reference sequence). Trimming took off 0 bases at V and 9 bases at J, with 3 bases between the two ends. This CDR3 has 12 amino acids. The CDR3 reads CASSLAGSPLHF. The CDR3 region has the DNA TGTGCCAGCAGCTTAGCGGGTTCACCCCTCCACTTT.

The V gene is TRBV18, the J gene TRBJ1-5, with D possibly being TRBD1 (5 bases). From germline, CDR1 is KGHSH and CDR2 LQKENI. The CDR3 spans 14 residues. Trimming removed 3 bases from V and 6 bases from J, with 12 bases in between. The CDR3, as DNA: TGTGCCAGCTCACCGGAGGCAGGGTCTCAGCCCCAGCATTTT. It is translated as CASSPEAGSQPQHF.

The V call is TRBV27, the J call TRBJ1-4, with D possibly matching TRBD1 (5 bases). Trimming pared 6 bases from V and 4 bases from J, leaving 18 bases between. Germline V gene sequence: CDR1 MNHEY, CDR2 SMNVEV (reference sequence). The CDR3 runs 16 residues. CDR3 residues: CASSRFPQGGNEKLFF. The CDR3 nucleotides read TGTGCCAGCAGCCGTTTCCCGCAGGGAGGTAATGAAAAACTGTTTTTT.

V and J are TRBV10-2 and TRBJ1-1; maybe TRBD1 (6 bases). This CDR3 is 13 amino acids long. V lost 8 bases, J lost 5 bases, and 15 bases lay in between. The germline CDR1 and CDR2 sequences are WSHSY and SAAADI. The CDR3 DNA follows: TGCGCCAGCTCTTATACAGGGATTACTGAAGCTTTCTTT. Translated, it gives CASSYTGITEAFF.

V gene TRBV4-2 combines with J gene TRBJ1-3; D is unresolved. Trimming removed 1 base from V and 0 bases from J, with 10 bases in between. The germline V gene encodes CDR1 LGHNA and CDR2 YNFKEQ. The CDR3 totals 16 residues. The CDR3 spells CASSQALAVSGNTIYF. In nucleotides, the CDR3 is TGTGCCAGCAGCCAAGCATTGGCCGTCTCTGGAAACACCATATATTTT.

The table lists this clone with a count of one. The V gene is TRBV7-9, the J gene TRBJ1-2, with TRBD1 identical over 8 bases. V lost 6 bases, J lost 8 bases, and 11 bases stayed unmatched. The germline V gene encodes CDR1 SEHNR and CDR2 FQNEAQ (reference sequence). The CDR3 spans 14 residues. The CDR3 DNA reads TGTGCCAGCAGTCTCGGACAGGGAATATGGGGCTACACCTTC. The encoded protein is CASSLGQGIWGYTF.

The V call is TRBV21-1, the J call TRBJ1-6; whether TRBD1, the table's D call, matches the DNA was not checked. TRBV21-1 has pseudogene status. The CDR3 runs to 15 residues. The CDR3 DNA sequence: TGTGCCAGCAGCAATGTGCTACAGGGGAATTCACCCCTCCACTTT. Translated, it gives CASSNVLQGNSPLHF.

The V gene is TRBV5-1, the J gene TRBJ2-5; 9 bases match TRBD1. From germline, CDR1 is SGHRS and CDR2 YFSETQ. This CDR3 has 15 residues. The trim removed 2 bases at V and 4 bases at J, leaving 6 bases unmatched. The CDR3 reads CASSFSTGGRETQYF. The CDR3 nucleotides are TGCGCCAGCAGCTTCTCGACAGGGGGAAGAGAGACCCAGTACTTC.

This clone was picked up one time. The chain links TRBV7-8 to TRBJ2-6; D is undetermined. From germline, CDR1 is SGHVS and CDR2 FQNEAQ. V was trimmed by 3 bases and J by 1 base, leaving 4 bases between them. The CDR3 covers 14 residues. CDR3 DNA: TGTGCCAGCAGCTTGTTTTCTGGGGCCAACGTCCTGACTTTC. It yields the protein CASSLFSGANVLTF.

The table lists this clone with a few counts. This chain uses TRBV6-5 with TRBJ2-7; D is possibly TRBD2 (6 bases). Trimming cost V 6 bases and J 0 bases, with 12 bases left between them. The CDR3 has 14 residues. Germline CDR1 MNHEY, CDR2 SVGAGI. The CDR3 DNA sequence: TGTGCCAGCAGACCAGGCGGGAACTCCTACGAGCAGTACTTC. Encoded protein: CASRPGGNSYEQYF.